A selection of T cell receptor beta chains follows, all from one sample in a study of PD-1 blockade in classical Hodgkin lymphoma. Produced via immunoSEQ multiplex PCR; TCRdb's table is partial and in-frame only. The sample includes roughly 19,000 clones, 65% to 85% of them seen just once. The sequenced sample was peripheral blood mononuclear cells (PBMCs), obtained at baseline. The origin of the receptors is a human donor with classical Hodgkin lymphoma. The CDR3 runs from the conserved cysteine through the conserved F or W. A D gene is named only where the DNA matches it firmly. Size is stated for part of the rows, as once, few or many counts, or as a class when the clone is expanded.

clone size: large; J gene: TRBJ2-1; D gene: NA; V gene: TRBV7-7; CDR3 DNA: TGTGCCAGCAGCTTGGGACTCGACTCCTACAATGAGCAGTTCTTC; CDR3 protein: CASSLGLDSYNEQFF
clone size: NA; J gene: TRBJ1-4; D gene: NA; V gene: TRBV7-9; CDR3 DNA: TGTGCCAGCAGCTTAGTCTCGGGCACTAATGAAAAACTGTTTTTT; CDR3 protein: CASSLVSGTNEKLFF
clone size: NA; J gene: TRBJ1-5; D gene: NA; V gene: TRBV7-9; CDR3 DNA: TGTGCCAGCAGCTTAGGGGGCAAAGATCAGCCCCAGCATTTT; CDR3 protein: CASSLGGKDQPQHF
clone size: NA; J gene: TRBJ1-1; D gene: TRBD1; V gene: TRBV28; CDR3 DNA: TGTGCCAGCAGTCCCCTCCTCCAGGGGGAGAACACTGAAGCTTTCTTT; CDR3 protein: CASSPLLQGENTEAFF
clone size: NA; J gene: TRBJ2-2; D gene: NA; V gene: TRBV7-3; CDR3 DNA: TGTGCCAGCAGCTTAAACACCGGGGAGCTGTTTTTT; CDR3 protein: CASSLNTGELFF
clone size: NA; J gene: TRBJ1-2; D gene: NA; V gene: TRBV5-4; CDR3 DNA: TGTGCCAGCAGCTTGGTAGGGATCTCGGGCGGGGGCCGGCGAAGATATGGCTACACCTTC; CDR3 protein: CASSLVGISGGGRRRYGYTF
clone size: NA; J gene: TRBJ2-3; D gene: TRBD1; V gene: TRBV18; CDR3 DNA: TGTGCCAGCTCACCAGGGGGACAGGGTTCGGATACGCAGTATTTT; CDR3 protein: CASSPGGQGSDTQYF
clone size: NA; J gene: TRBJ2-5; D gene: TRBD2; V gene: TRBV9; CDR3 DNA: TGTGCCAGCAGCGCCTCGACTAGCGGGGGGCCCCAAGAGACCCAGTACTTC; CDR3 protein: CASSASTSGGPQETQYF
clone size: NA; J gene: TRBJ1-6; D gene: NA; V gene: TRBV5-4; CDR3 DNA: TGTGCCAGCAGCTTGGACACGTATCGTAATTCACCCCTCCACTTT; CDR3 protein: CASSLDTYRNSPLHF
clone size: NA; J gene: TRBJ2-5; D gene: NA; V gene: TRBV5-4; CDR3 DNA: TGTGCCAGCAGCGATGCCGGGACGCCCCAAGAGACCCAGTACTTC; CDR3 protein: CASSDAGTPQETQYF
clone size: few; J gene: TRBJ1-5; D gene: NA; V gene: TRBV29-1; CDR3 DNA: TGCAGCGTTACACTCGAGACAGGACGTAATCAGCCCCAGCATTTT; CDR3 protein: CSVTLETGRNQPQHF
clone size: NA; J gene: TRBJ2-3; D gene: NA; V gene: TRBV28; CDR3 DNA: TGTGCCAGCAGTTTAGGACTCCGCGTCATCGGAGATACGCAGTATTTT; CDR3 protein: CASSLGLRVIGDTQYF
clone size: NA; J gene: TRBJ1-6; D gene: NA; V gene: TRBV4-2; CDR3 DNA: TGTGCCAGCAGCCAAGATCCGGGAGAAGGATCGTCACCCCTCCACTTT; CDR3 protein: CASSQDPGEGSSPLHF
clone size: NA; J gene: TRBJ2-3; D gene: NA; V gene: TRBV4-3; CDR3 DNA: TGCGCCAGCAGCCAAGACGCGAGGACAGATACGCAGTATTTT; CDR3 protein: CASSQDARTDTQYF
clone size: NA; J gene: TRBJ2-7; D gene: NA; V gene: TRBV7-9; CDR3 DNA: TGTGCCAGCAGCCTCACGCAGCACGGGGGCGGCTACGAGCAGTACTTC; CDR3 protein: CASSLTQHGGGYEQYF
clone size: NA; J gene: TRBJ2-7; D gene: TRBD2; V gene: TRBV7-9; CDR3 DNA: TGTGCCAGCAGCCTCCCCCCGGGACTAGGTTACGAGCAGTACTTC; CDR3 protein: CASSLPPGLGYEQYF
clone size: NA; J gene: TRBJ2-5; D gene: NA; V gene: TRBV11-2; CDR3 DNA: TGTGCCAGCAGCTTAGATCCAAAGGGGACCCAGTACTTC; CDR3 protein: CASSLDPKGTQYF
clone size: NA; J gene: TRBJ2-2; D gene: TRBD1; V gene: TRBV4-1; CDR3 DNA: TGCGCCAGCAGCCAAGTCTTACAGGGGGCTGGGTCCGGGGAGCTGTTTTTT; CDR3 protein: CASSQVLQGAGSGELFF